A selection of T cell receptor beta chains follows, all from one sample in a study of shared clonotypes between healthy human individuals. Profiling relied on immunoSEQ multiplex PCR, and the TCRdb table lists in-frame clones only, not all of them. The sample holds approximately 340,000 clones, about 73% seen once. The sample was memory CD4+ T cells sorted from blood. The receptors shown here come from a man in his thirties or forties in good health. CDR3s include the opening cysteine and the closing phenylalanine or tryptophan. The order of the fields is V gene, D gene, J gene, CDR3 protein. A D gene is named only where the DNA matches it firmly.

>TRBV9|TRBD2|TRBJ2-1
CASSEGLAGYSSYNEQFF
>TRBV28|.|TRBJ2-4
CASSFRSNSNIQYF
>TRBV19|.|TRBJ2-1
CASSPRGNYNEQFF
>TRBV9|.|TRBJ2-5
CASSVAGVSIGETQYF
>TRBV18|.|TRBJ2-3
CASSPTVTDTQYF
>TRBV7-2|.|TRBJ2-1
CASSRERLVDEQFF
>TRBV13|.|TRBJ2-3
CASTSKKSDTQYF
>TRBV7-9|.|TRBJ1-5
CASSFAGLHQPQHF
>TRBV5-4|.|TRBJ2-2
CASSLDPNTGELFF
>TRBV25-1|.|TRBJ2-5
CASIGGPRQNQETQYF
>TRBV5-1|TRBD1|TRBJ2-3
CASWTGFHTDTQYF
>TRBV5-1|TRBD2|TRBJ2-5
CASSRPSGGETQYF
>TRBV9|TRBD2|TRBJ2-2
CASSVTSGMAGELFF
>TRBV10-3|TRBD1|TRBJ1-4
CAVGQGPSATNEKLFF
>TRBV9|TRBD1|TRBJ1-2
CASRGQGNYGYTF
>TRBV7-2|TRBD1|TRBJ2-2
CASSRDRVDTGELFF
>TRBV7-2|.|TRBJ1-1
CASGPALNTEAFF
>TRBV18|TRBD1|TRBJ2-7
CASSPAGTGGYEQYF
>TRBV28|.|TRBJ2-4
CASSLPGVDIQYF
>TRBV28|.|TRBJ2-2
CASSSLRRGNTGELFF
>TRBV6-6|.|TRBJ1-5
CASNPQGIRQPQHF
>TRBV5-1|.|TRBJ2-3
CASSLAQGEADTQYF
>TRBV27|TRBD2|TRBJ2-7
CASSYISGTSLHEQYF
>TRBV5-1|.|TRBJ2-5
CASSTGSLGSETQYF
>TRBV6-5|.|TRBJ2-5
CASRRGFGETQYF
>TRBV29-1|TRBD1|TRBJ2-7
CSATGQGRSYEQYF
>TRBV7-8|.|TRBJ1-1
CASSLGLGGSEAFF
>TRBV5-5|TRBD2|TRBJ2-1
CASSPGTSGRAQFF
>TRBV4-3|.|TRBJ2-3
CASSQDLYGDTQYF
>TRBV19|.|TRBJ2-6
CASSTETALRANVLTF
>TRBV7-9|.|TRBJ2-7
CASSIDGEDEQYF
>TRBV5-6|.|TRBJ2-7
CASRRSSIGSYEQYF
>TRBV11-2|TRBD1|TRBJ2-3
CASSFDRGRDTQYF
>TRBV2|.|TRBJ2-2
CASSRQSITGELFF
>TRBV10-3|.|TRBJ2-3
CAISVRGGESTDTQYF
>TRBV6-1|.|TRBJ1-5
CASNSGLSNQPQHF
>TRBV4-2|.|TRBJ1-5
CASSQEDRNQPQHF